These 25 T cell receptor beta chains were sequenced from one sample in a study of beta chain features in type 1 diabetes. The sequenced template was cDNA made from the entire isolated RNA. Measured with immunoSEQ multiplex PCR; TCRdb has only the in-frame clones, and not every one. The data contain some 160,000 clones, approximately 9.1% of them seen just once; the ten biggest clones take up 2.3%. Material: central memory CD4+ T cells from blood. These receptors originate from a young woman in good health.

This clone was seen only a few times. The chain combines TRBV5-1 with TRBJ2-3, with D possibly matching TRBD1 (5 bases). The V end was cut by 2 bases, the J end by 1 base, with 11 bases between. Germline values: CDR1 SGHRS, CDR2 YFSETQ. The CDR3 totals 15 residues. CDR3 sequence reads: CASSFRQPGTDTQYF. The CDR3 DNA reads TGCGCCAGCAGCTTCCGACAGCCGGGCACAGATACGCAGTATTTT.

This clone was recorded a few times. This sequence joins TRBV7-8 and TRBJ2-7; 8 nucleotides align to TRBD1. The V gene end was trimmed by 4 bases and the J gene end by 10 bases; junction bases not matched to a gene: 15. CDR1 is SGHVS and CDR2 is FQNEAQ in the germline V gene. This CDR3 comprises 15 residues. CDR3 sequence: CASSSVDRAAPKQYF. CDR3 in DNA: TGTGCCAGCAGCTCGGTGGACAGGGCTGCCCCGAAACAGTACTTC. Full variable domain (missing parts from reference TRBV7-8 and TRBJ2-7): GAGVSQSPRYKVAKRGQDVALRCDPISGHVSLFWYQQALGQGPEFLTYFQNEAQLDKSGLPSDRFFAERPEGSVSTLKIQRTQQEDSAVYLCASSSVDRAAPKQYFGPGTRLTVT.

A few counts support this clone. The chain recombines TRBV18 with TRBJ2-5; the D gene is possibly TRBD2 (5 bases). The CDR3 length is 15 residues. Trimming removed 3 bases from V and 4 bases from J, with 15 bases in between. Germline values: CDR1 KGHSH, CDR2 LQKENI. DNA for the CDR3: TGTGCCAGCTCACCGACCGAGGAGGCGCGAGAGACCCAGTACTTC. Translating it yields CASSPTEEARETQYF.

A few counts support this clone. V and J are TRBV6-1 and TRBJ2-4, with 14 bases fitting TRBD2. The V gene end was trimmed by 4 bases and the J gene end by 5 bases; junction bases not matched to a gene: 4. The CDR3 covers 16 residues. Germline V gene lookup returns CDR1 MNHNS and CDR2 SASEGT. The CDR3 DNA sequence: TGTGCCAGCAGTGGTTGGGGACTAGCGGGGGAAAACATTCAGTACTTC. Translating gives CASSGWGLAGENIQYF.

This clone was recorded a few times. The chain employs TRBV18 and TRBJ2-1; TRBD2 is a possible D gene (7 bases). The CDR3 contains 15 residues. Germline V gives CDR1 KGHSH, CDR2 LQKENI. Trimming removed 0 bases from V and 4 bases from J, with 10 bases in between. In nucleotides, the CDR3 is TGTGCCAGCTCACCACCGGGGGGGGCTTACAATGAGCAGTTCTTC. It specifies CASSPPGGAYNEQFF. The full variable domain, in which reference TRBV18 and TRBJ2-1 provide the parts outside the CDR3, is NAGVMQNPRHLVRRRGQEARLRCSPMKGHSHVYWYRQLPEEGLKFMVYLQKENIIDESGMPKERFSAEFPKEGPSILRIQQVVRGDSAAYFCASSPPGGAYNEQFFGPGTRLTVL.

This clone came up a few times. The chain has TRBV5-1 and TRBJ2-1; 9 nucleotides line up with TRBD2. CDR1 is SGHRS, CDR2 YFSETQ, per germline. This CDR3 comprises 13 residues. Germline trimming cut 4 bases from V and 6 bases from J; bases unmatched to any gene: 2. The CDR3 nucleotides read TGCGCCAGCAGCCAGGGACTAGCCAATGAGCAGTTCTTC. Protein product: CASSQGLANEQFF.

This clone was found a few times. CDR3 residues: CASSRLAGGGDEQFF. As DNA, the CDR3 is TGTGCCAGCAGCCGGCTAGCGGGAGGGGGTGATGAGCAGTTCTTC. The V and J genes are TRBV11-2 and TRBJ2-1; 12 bases are shared with TRBD2. The CDR3 loop spans 15 amino acids. The germline V gene has CDR1 SGHAT and CDR2 FQNNGV. Trimming took 5 bases from V and 8 from J; bases not matched to a gene: 7.

The chain links TRBV5-1 to TRBJ2-5, with 11 bases identical to TRBD2. From germline, CDR1 is SGHRS and CDR2 YFSETQ. Trimming cost V 4 bases and J 2 bases; bases outside gene matches: 4. The CDR3 spans 15 residues. The CDR3 sequence is CASSQGLAEQETQYF. In DNA form, the CDR3 reads TGCGCCAGCAGCCAGGGACTAGCGGAACAAGAGACCCAGTACTTC.

This clone was observed a few times. J is TRBJ2-2 and V is TRBV2; no clear D. CDR1 is SNHLY and CDR2 is FYNNEI in the germline V gene. This CDR3 has 12 residues. V was shortened by 2 bases and J by 8 bases, with 6 bases between the two germline ends. CDR3 sequence (DNA): TGTGCCAGCAGTGAATTTACTGGGGAGCTGTTTTTT. Residues: CASSEFTGELFF.

CDR3 nucleotide sequence: TGTGCCAGCAGTTCGATCGGAGAGACCCAGTACTTC. Residues: CASSSIGETQYF. The chain is built from TRBV6-5 and TRBJ2-5; the D is unclear. Trimming stripped 4 bases from V and 4 bases from J, with 7 bases between. Germline V CDR1 and CDR2: MNHEY, SVGAGI. This CDR3 spans 12 amino acids.

This clone was found a few times. In DNA form, the CDR3 reads TGTGCCAGCGAAGGACAGGGGAATGGCTACACCTTC. This translates into CASEGQGNGYTF. V gene TRBV6-1 combines with J gene TRBJ1-2, with TRBD1 matching 9 bases. This CDR3 is 12 amino acids long. The germline V gene encodes CDR1 MNHNS and CDR2 SASEGT. The V and J ends lost 8 bases and 6 bases, in that order; junction bases with no gene match: 4.

A few counts support this clone. This chain connects TRBV7-3 to TRBJ2-7; 9 nucleotides match TRBD1. CDR1 SGHTA and CDR2 FQGTGA come from the germline V gene. The CDR3 loop spans 14 amino acids. V shed 6 bases and J 7 bases; nucleotides not matched to a gene: 10. Here the CDR3 reads CASSAGQGMGEQYF. CDR3 DNA: TGTGCCAGCAGTGCGGGACAGGGTATGGGAGAGCAGTACTTC.

The chain has TRBV6-5 and TRBJ2-7; D is undetermined. This CDR3 spans 13 amino acids. With 0 bases removed from V and 3 bases from J, the gap between germline ends came to 6 bases. Germline lookup yields CDR1 MNHEY and CDR2 SVGAGI. CDR3 sequence reads: CASSYSQYYEQYF. CDR3 coding DNA: TGTGCCAGCAGTTACTCTCAGTACTACGAGCAGTACTTC.

The genes are TRBV7-6 and TRBJ1-1; TRBD1 aligns across 7 bases. CDR3 length: 15 residues. With V trimmed by 0 bases and J by 5 bases, 6 bases remained unmatched. In germline, CDR1 is SGHVS, CDR2 FNYEAQ. This chain's CDR3 is CASSLARDRQTEAFF. CDR3 nucleotides: TGTGCCAGCAGCTTAGCGCGGGACAGACAAACTGAAGCTTTCTTT.

This sequence joins TRBV9 and TRBJ1-3; 9 nucleotides align to TRBD1. The CDR3 is made up of 16 amino acids. Germline CDR1 is SGDLS and CDR2 is YYNGEE. V lost 2 bases and J lost 3; bases outside the gene matches: 6. The CDR3 reads CASSVTGTGIGNTIYF. The CDR3 nucleotides read TGTGCCAGCAGCGTGACCGGGACAGGGATTGGAAACACCATATATTTT. The whole variable domain, remainder taken from reference TRBV9 and TRBJ1-3, is DSGVTQTPKHLITATGQRVTLRCSPRSGDLSVYWYQQSLDQGLQFLIQYYNGEERAKGNILERFSAQQFPDLHSELNLSSLELGDSALYFCASSVTGTGIGNTIYFGEGSWLTVV.

The chain uses TRBV11-1 and TRBJ2-7; 7 bases map to TRBD2. Germline values: CDR1 SGHAT, CDR2 FQDESV (reference sequence). The CDR3 loop spans 15 amino acids. V was pared by 3 bases and J by 0 bases, with 5 bases of the junction left unmatched. DNA for the CDR3: TGTGCCAGCAGCTTTCTAGCGGAGAGCTCCTACGAGCAGTACTTC. It is translated as CASSFLAESSYEQYF.

The chain carries TRBV5-4 and TRBJ2-5; TRBD1 aligns across 12 bases. The trim removed 4 bases at V and 5 bases at J, leaving 15 bases unmatched. CDR1 and CDR2 from the germline V gene are SGHNT and YYREEE (reference sequence). This CDR3 contains 18 residues. DNA of the CDR3: TGTGCCAGCAGCGTGAAACGTGCCGGGACAGGGGGCGGCGAGACCCAGTACTTC. This gives the protein CASSVKRAGTGGGETQYF.

The rearrangement links TRBV7-2 to TRBJ2-7; D remains unclear. The length of the CDR3 is 13 residues. Germline V gives CDR1 SGHTA, CDR2 FQGNSA. Deletions cut 1 base from V and 3 bases from J, with 7 bases between. CDR3 nucleotide sequence: TGTGCCAGCAGCTTAGGTGCAGGCTACGAGCAGTACTTC. The encoded protein is CASSLGAGYEQYF.

The chain joins TRBV5-1 to TRBJ1-2; 9 nucleotides agree with TRBD1. Germline CDR1 is SGHRS and CDR2 is YFSETQ. This CDR3 is built from 15 residues. With V trimmed by 0 bases and J by 8 bases, 8 bases remained unmatched. In DNA form, the CDR3 reads TGCGCCAGCAGCTTGGAGGTCGGGACAGGGATCGGCTACACCTTC. Protein: CASSLEVGTGIGYTF.

This clone was seen more than once but under ten times. The rearrangement joins TRBV11-2 to TRBJ2-5; 10 nucleotides line up with TRBD2. Trimming at V came to 7 bases and at J to 1 base, leaving 6 bases not matched to a gene. The CDR3 loop spans 15 amino acids. Germline-derived CDR1 and CDR2 are SGHAT and FQNNGV. CDR3 in amino acids: CASNVAGGPQETQYF. CDR3 bases: TGTGCCAGCAACGTAGCGGGGGGACCCCAAGAGACCCAGTACTTC.

This clone was found a few times. The rearrangement uses TRBV27 and TRBJ1-2, with 8 bases matching TRBD1. With V trimmed by 2 bases and J by 3 bases, 2 bases remained unmatched. The CDR3 covers 14 residues. Germline-derived CDR1 and CDR2 are MNHEY and SMNVEV (reference sequence). CDR3 amino acids: CASSLAGGDYGYTF. CDR3 DNA: TGTGCCAGCAGTTTAGCAGGGGGCGACTATGGCTACACCTTC.

The V gene is TRBV25-1, the J gene TRBJ1-1; perhaps TRBD1 as D (6 bases). The CDR3 is made up of 11 amino acids. Germline V lookup: CDR1 MGHDK, CDR2 SYGVNS. V dropped 7 bases and J dropped 4 bases, with 7 bases sitting between them. The CDR3 region is CASKGVTEAFF. The CDR3, as DNA: TGTGCCAGCAAGGGGGTCACTGAAGCTTTCTTT.

The genes are TRBV5-1 and TRBJ2-1, with TRBD2 matching 11 bases. This CDR3 region has 15 residues. Germline-derived CDR1 and CDR2 are SGHRS and YFSETQ. V lost 0 bases to trimming and J lost 9 bases; unmatched junction nucleotides: 5. CDR3 DNA sequence: TGCGCCAGCAGCTTGGCGGCACTAGCGGGAGCTGAGCAGTTCTTC. The encoded protein is CASSLAALAGAEQFF. Using reference TRBV5-1 and TRBJ2-1 for the parts outside the CDR3, the full variable domain is KAGVTQTPRYLIKTRGQQVTLSCSPISGHRSVSWYQQTPGQGLQFLFEYFSETQRNKGNFPGRFSGRQFSNSRSEMNVSTLELGDSALYLCASSLAALAGAEQFFGPGTRLTVL.

The chain carries TRBV7-3 and TRBJ1-1, with 10 positions matching TRBD1. The CDR3 totals 13 residues. With V trimmed by 3 bases and J by 6 bases, 1 base remained unmatched. Per the germline V gene, CDR1 is SGHTA and CDR2 is FQGTGA. CDR3 region: CASSFGTGAEAFF. DNA for the CDR3: TGTGCCAGCAGCTTCGGGACAGGGGCTGAAGCTTTCTTT.

A few counts support this clone. The V gene is TRBV5-6, the J gene TRBJ2-1; 11 nucleotides match TRBD1. V lost 3 bases, J lost 12 bases, and 8 bases stayed unmatched. The CDR3 extends over 14 amino acids. The germline gives CDR1 SGHDT, CDR2 YYEEEE. CDR3 region: CASSWDRGGERQFF. Written as DNA, the CDR3 is TGTGCCAGCAGCTGGGACAGGGGGGGAGAACGGCAGTTCTTC.